These 3 T cell receptor beta chains were all obtained from the same sample, sequenced in a study of T cells after somatic rescue of genetic block. Sequenced by immunoSEQ multiplex PCR; TCRdb stores in-frame clones only, minus some. The table has tens of thousands of clones, 85% to 90% seen once. Sequencing was performed on peripheral blood mononuclear cells (PBMCs). The source is a woman aged 18-35 years.

The V and J genes are TRBV28 and TRBJ2-4, with 8 bases fitting TRBD1. Germline trimming cut 6 bases from V and 3 bases from J; bases unmatched to any gene: 1. The CDR3 has 13 amino acids. Germline V lookup: CDR1 MDHEN, CDR2 SYDVKM. As DNA, the CDR3 is TGTGCCAGCAGAGGACAGGGCAAAAACATTCAGTACTTC. This translates into CASRGQGKNIQYF. Full variable domain (remainder filled in from reference TRBV28 and TRBJ2-4): DVKVTQSSRYLVKRTGEKVFLECVQDMDHENMFWYRQDPGLGLRLIYFSYDVKMKEKGDIPEGYSVSREKKERFSLILESASTNQTSMYLCASRGQGKNIQYFGAGTRLSVL.

This chain connects TRBV11-2 to TRBJ2-1, with TRBD2 identical over 10 bases. Losses at the gene ends were 1 base for V and 6 bases for J; bases not matched to a gene: 9. Per the germline V gene, CDR1 is SGHAT and CDR2 is FQNNGV. The CDR3 length is 17 residues. CDR3 DNA sequence: TGTGCCAGCAGCTTAGTGGCGGGACTAGCGACCCTCAATGAGCAGTTCTTC. This sequence encodes CASSLVAGLATLNEQFF.

The chain has TRBV10-2 and TRBJ2-1; maybe TRBD1 (6 bases). Trimming stripped 7 bases from V and 10 bases from J, with 23 bases between. The germline gives CDR1 WSHSY, CDR2 SAAADI. There are 15 residues in the CDR3. The CDR3 here is CASNPGQLPWVEQFF. The CDR3 DNA is TGCGCCAGCAACCCTGGACAGCTTCCTTGGGTGGAGCAGTTCTTC.